The sequence of this T cell receptor (beta chain) was determined in a study of OX40 agonist ivuxolimab in advanced cancers. Study-wide points: Clonal expansion was seen in CD4+ and CD8+ blood T cells by week 6 at 0.1 to 3.0 mg/kg.

Sequencing used immunoSEQ multiplex PCR; TCRdb keeps in-frame clones, though not all of them. The profile shows 55,000 to 60,000 clones, about 82% of them singletons. Points on this clone: Its antigen is not identified. Relative to the germline gene, one junction end is altered; a read error may explain this.

This CDR3 has 15 amino acids. The germline V gene has CDR1 MNHNY and CDR2 SVGAGI (reference sequence). This TCR came from an adult with an advanced solid tumor such as melanoma, head and neck, liver or kidney cancer. Here the sequenced sample was CD4+ or CD8+ T cells sorted from blood, taken in a trial of the OX40 agonist ivuxolimab. The genes are TRBV6-6 and TRBJ1-2; no firm D call. The DNA for the CDR3 is TGTGCCAGCAGCTACTCGATGGCGACTAACTATGGCTACACCTTC. Translated, it gives CASSYSMATNYGYTF.